This TCR beta chain was recorded in a study of blood T cell repertoires in COVID-19. Study in general: Samples representing acute and convalescent COVID-19 were sourced from the United States, Italy and Spain.

In the source study's methods: By means of reference gene primer amplification, nucleated cell counts were estimated. Generated by immunoSEQ multiplex PCR, the TCRdb table keeps only in-frame clones and is missing some. That table gives V, J and clone size, and the DNA gave D and trimming. Counted here are about 280,000 clones, over 85% occurring once; the ten biggest clones make up approximately 2%. The CDR3 consists of 13 residues. Trimming stripped 0 bases from V and 2 bases from J, with 6 bases between. CDR1 and CDR2 (germline): SGHRS, YFSETQ. Participant-reported clinical history was the basis for cohort assignment. The recovered donors of Cohort 3 showed two negative PCRs, clearance, or symptom resolution.

The origin of this receptor is a woman aged 55-70 years who had recovered from COVID-19. Sequences were obtained from PBMCs or T cells enriched from blood (not recorded which). The chain uses TRBV5-1 and TRBJ2-7; unclear D gene. CDR3 sequence reads: CASSLDRTYEQYF. CDR3 bases: TGCGCCAGCAGCTTGGACAGAACCTACGAGCAGTACTTC.